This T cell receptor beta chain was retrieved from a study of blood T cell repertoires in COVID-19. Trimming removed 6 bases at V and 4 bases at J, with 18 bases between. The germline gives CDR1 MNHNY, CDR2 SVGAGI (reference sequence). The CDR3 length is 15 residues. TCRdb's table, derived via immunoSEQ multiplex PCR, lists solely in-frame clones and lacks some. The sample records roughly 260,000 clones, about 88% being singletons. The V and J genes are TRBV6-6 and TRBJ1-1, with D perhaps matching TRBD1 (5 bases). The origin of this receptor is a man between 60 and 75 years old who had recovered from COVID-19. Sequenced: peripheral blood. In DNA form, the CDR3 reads TGTGCCAGCAGATTCCCTTCGGGGGGTAGCACTGAAGCTTTCTTT. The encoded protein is CASRFPSGGSTEAFF.